This TCR beta chain was sequenced for a study of Ad26.COV2.S vaccination and SARS-CoV-2 variants. On the study more broadly: Enrollment placed the donor in the COV1001 Ad26.COV2.S trial arm. Intramuscular Ad26.COV2.S at 5x10^10 or 1x10^11 viral particles.

Treatment in this sample: some 20 received Ad26.COV2.S at low or high dose, single or two shots; 5 received placebo; per-sample allocation not given. Collection of the samples took place on day 63 after the first injection of vaccine or placebo. Ad26.COV2.S expressed prefusion-stabilized spike from the original Wuhan strain. This CDR3 comprises 17 residues. After removal of 5 bases from V and 6 bases from J, the junction contained 18 bases not matched to a gene. Germline V CDR1 and CDR2: SGHVS, FQNEAQ. Notes on this clone: Its specificity is not known.

Study-wide results and limits: People who got the vaccine had more spike-specific TCR breadth than people who got placebo.

The protocol was immunoSEQ multiplex PCR, while the TCRdb copy is restricted to in-frame clones and leaves out a portion. The data show about 400,000 clones, with 83% seen just once and roughly 7.4% held by the top ten. This clonotype was sampled from a person aged 18-65 years who received the Ad26.COV2.S COVID-19 vaccine or a placebo. The chain recombines TRBV7-8 with TRBJ2-7, with 8 positions matching TRBD1. The specimen was peripheral blood, collected in a trial of Ad26.COV2.S vaccine versus placebo. The CDR3 here is CASSPQGVGTGGLEQYF. The CDR3 DNA reads TGTGCCAGCAGCCCTCAGGGGGTCGGGACAGGAGGTCTCGAGCAGTACTTC.